Below are 30 T cell receptor beta chains sequenced from a single sample in a study of T cell responses to AZD1222 COVID-19 vaccine. The repertoire was sequenced with immunoSEQ multiplex PCR; TCRdb's copy has only in-frame clones and lacks some. This table holds 100,000 or so clones, around 80% found once. The sample here was peripheral blood, taken on day 0 of AZD1222 vaccination. The receptors come from an adult in good health.

The chain combines TRBV5-4 with TRBJ2-2, with 12 bases identical to TRBD1. The ends lost 4 bases at V and 7 bases at J; junction bases unmatched: 8. The CDR3 contains 16 residues. Germline values: CDR1 SGHNT, CDR2 YYREEE (reference sequence). The CDR3 reads CASSAGQGARIGELFF. The CDR3 region has the DNA TGTGCCAGCAGCGCGGGACAGGGGGCGCGGATCGGGGAGCTGTTTTTT. The variable domain in full, with the rest retrieved from reference TRBV5-4 and TRBJ2-2, is ETGVTQSPTHLIKTRGQQVTLRCSSQSGHNTVSWYQQALGQGPQFIFQYYREEENGRGNFPPRFSGLQFPNYSSELNVNALELDDSALYLCASSAGQGARIGELFFGEGSRLTVL.

J is TRBJ2-6 and V is TRBV19, with D possibly TRBD1 on 6 matching bases. CDR3 length equals 17 residues. Germline V gene data show CDR1 as LNHDA and CDR2 as SQIVND (reference sequence). V lost 9 bases and J 2 bases, leaving 20 bases between the germline ends. The CDR3 coding sequence is TGTGCCAGCAGGGGCCACGGTGGGGGAGCTGGGGCCAACGTCCTGACTTTC. Residues: CASRGHGGGAGANVLTF.

The CDR3 DNA is TGTGCCAGCAGACCCGACAGCAGGAGGAACTATGGCTACACCTTC. Residues: CASRPDSRRNYGYTF. The rearrangement joins TRBV6-5 to TRBJ1-2; D is perhaps TRBD1 (5 bases). The ends were cut back, 6 bases at V and 2 bases at J, with 16 bases in the middle. This CDR3 is built from 15 residues. Germline V gene sequence: CDR1 MNHEY, CDR2 SVGAGI.

This chain links TRBV29-1 with TRBJ2-5; 12 nucleotides line up with TRBD1. The V segment lost 2 bases and the J segment 5 bases; nucleotides outside the gene matches: 6. The V gene's germline CDR1 is SQVTM and CDR2 ANQGSEA. The CDR3 spans 15 residues. CDR3 bases: TGCAGCGTTGAAAGCGGGACAGGGGGCCGGGAGACCCAGTACTTC. Protein sequence: CSVESGTGGRETQYF.

This chain links TRBV6-4 with TRBJ2-5; 12 nucleotides agree with TRBD2. V shed 3 bases and J 4 bases; nucleotides not matched to a gene: 3. CDR1 is MRHNA and CDR2 is SNTAGT in the germline V gene. CDR3 length: 15 residues. DNA of the CDR3: TGTGCCAGCAGTGAGTCGACTAGCGGGGGAGAGACCCAGTACTTC. Protein: CASSESTSGGETQYF.

The rearrangement joins TRBV27 to TRBJ1-5, with 10 positions matching TRBD1. Germline loops: CDR1 MNHEY, CDR2 SMNVEV (reference sequence). The CDR3 covers 16 residues. The J segment lost 6 bases and the V segment lost 3 bases, leaving 8 bases of the junction unmatched. The CDR3 protein is CASSFGGTGVRQPQHF. CDR3 in DNA: TGTGCCAGCAGTTTCGGGGGGACAGGGGTTCGTCAGCCCCAGCATTTT.

The chain has TRBV7-6 and TRBJ1-1, with 9 nucleotides matching TRBD1. This CDR3 is 16 amino acids long. The germline V gene encodes CDR1 SGHVS and CDR2 FNYEAQ. With V trimmed by 5 bases and J by 2 bases, 9 bases remained unmatched. CDR3 protein: CASSAGGQGSNTEAFF. In DNA form, the CDR3 reads TGTGCCAGCAGCGCAGGGGGACAGGGCAGTAACACTGAAGCTTTCTTT.

The chain employs TRBV5-1 and TRBJ1-1, with 7 bases fitting TRBD1. After removal of 1 base from V and 7 bases from J, the junction contained 4 bases not matched to a gene. There are 13 residues in the CDR3. The germline CDR1 and CDR2 sequences are SGHRS and YFSETQ. The CDR3 spells CASSLTGVDEAFF. DNA for the CDR3: TGCGCCAGCAGCTTGACAGGGGTGGATGAAGCTTTCTTT.

Only one count was recorded for this clone. J is TRBJ1-5 and V is TRBV12-3 or TRBV12-4; no reliable D call. The CDR3 covers 13 residues. V was clipped by 10 bases and J by 0 bases, with 10 bases between them. The CDR3 reads CATGSYSNQPQHF. The CDR3 bases are TGTGCCACCGGAAGCTATAGCAATCAGCCCCAGCATTTT.

V and J are TRBV15 and TRBJ2-1; 9 nucleotides align to TRBD2. V dropped 7 bases and J dropped 0; count of bases not matched to a gene: 1. Germline CDR1 is LNHNV and CDR2 is YYDKDF (reference sequence). The CDR3 covers 14 residues. CDR3 loop: CATMRGGSYNEQFF. The CDR3 DNA is TGTGCCACCATGCGGGGGGGCTCCTACAATGAGCAGTTCTTC. Drawing the rest from reference TRBV15 and TRBJ2-1, the complete variable domain is DAMVIQNPRYQVTQFGKPVTLSCSQTLNHNVMYWYQQKSSQAPKLLFHYYDKDFNNEADTPDNFQSRRPNTSFCFLDIRSPGLGDTAMYLCATMRGGSYNEQFFGPGTRLTVL.

This chain uses TRBV7-2 with TRBJ1-2, with 7 positions matching TRBD1. V shed 3 bases and J 5 bases; nucleotides not matched to a gene: 9. The length of the CDR3 is 15 residues. Germline V lookup: CDR1 SGHTA, CDR2 FQGNSA. The chain's CDR3 is CASSFVAGGFYGYTF. In nucleotides, the CDR3 is TGTGCCAGCAGCTTCGTCGCAGGGGGTTTTTATGGCTACACCTTC.

This chain joins TRBV5-4 and TRBJ1-2, with 9 bases that match TRBD1. CDR3 size: 16 residues. CDR1 is SGHNT and CDR2 is YYREEE in the germline V gene (reference sequence). Germline trimming cut 4 bases from V and 8 bases from J; bases unmatched to any gene: 15. The CDR3 region is CASSPGGDRELRGYTF. CDR3 nucleotides: TGTGCCAGCAGCCCAGGGGGGGACAGGGAATTAAGGGGCTACACCTTC.

This clone came up once. This sequence joins TRBV9 and TRBJ2-4; weak D call: TRBD2 (6 bases). V lost 4 bases and J lost 8, with 16 bases in between. CDR1 is SGDLS and CDR2 is YYNGEE in the germline V gene. This CDR3 spans 14 amino acids. CDR3 protein: CASSPGGLPDIQYF. The CDR3 DNA sequence: TGTGCCAGCAGCCCAGGAGGGCTCCCAGACATTCAGTACTTC.

The chain couples TRBV5-1 to TRBJ2-7; D is unclear. Trimming stripped 2 bases from V and 2 bases from J, with 20 bases between. Germline V gene data show CDR1 as SGHRS and CDR2 as YFSETQ. CDR3 length: 17 residues. This CDR3 is CASSFGLVTGTPYEQYF. CDR3 nucleotide sequence: TGCGCCAGCAGCTTCGGTTTGGTTACTGGCACCCCCTACGAGCAGTACTTC.

The genes are TRBV23-1 and TRBJ1-3; D gene ambiguous. TRBV23-1 is an ORF; its function is uncertain. V gave up 3 bases and J gave up 5 bases, with 20 bases separating them. The CDR3 has 17 amino acids. CDR3 coding DNA: TGCGCCAGCAGTCAGGAGCGTAAGGGAATAAGAAGAAACACCATATATTTT. This gives the protein CASSQERKGIRRNTIYF.

There are a few counts of this clone. The gene calls are TRBV4-3 and TRBJ1-2; maybe TRBD1 (5 bases). Germline CDR1 and CDR2: LGHNA and YSLEER. The CDR3 is 12 residues long. V lost 5 bases and J 2 bases, leaving 6 bases between the germline ends. This CDR3 is CASSGGNYGYTF. The CDR3, as DNA: TGCGCCAGCAGCGGGGGGAACTATGGCTACACCTTC.

This clone was observed a few times. V and J are TRBV7-9 and TRBJ1-2; D may be TRBD1 (5 bases). V dropped 5 bases and J dropped 8 bases, with 15 bases sitting between them. The length of the CDR3 is 13 residues. The germline V gene encodes CDR1 SEHNR and CDR2 FQNEAQ (reference sequence). This CDR3 reads CASSPGTSYGYTF. CDR3 in DNA: TGTGCCAGCAGCCCCGGGACCTCGTACGGCTACACCTTC.

The chain uses TRBV3-1 (or the pseudogene TRBV3-2) and TRBJ1-3, with TRBD1 identical over 10 bases. This CDR3 has 16 residues. Germline CDR1 and CDR2: LGHDT and YNNKEL (reference sequence). V lost 3 bases, J lost 4 bases, and 6 bases stayed unmatched. CDR3 amino acids: CASSHRQGAGGNTIYF. For the CDR3, the DNA is TGTGCCAGCAGCCACAGACAGGGGGCGGGAGGAAACACCATATATTTT.

This chain links TRBV9 with TRBJ2-1; possible D gene TRBD2, 6 bases. This CDR3 is 12 amino acids long. The V gene's germline CDR1 is SGDLS and CDR2 YYNGEE. The V and J ends lost 3 bases and 10 bases respectively, with 11 bases between them. CDR3 nucleotides: TGTGCCAGCAGCGCGGCGGGGCAGGAGCAGTTCTTC. Its protein is CASSAAGQEQFF.

CDR3 amino acids: CASTPGGKDTQYF. The CDR3 DNA follows: TGTGCCAGCACCCCCGGGGGGAAAGATACGCAGTATTTT. The chain recombines TRBV12-3 or TRBV12-4 with TRBJ2-3; TRBD2 agrees at 7 bases. V dropped 7 bases and J dropped 5; count of bases not matched to a gene: 6. The CDR3 extends over 13 amino acids.

V usage is TRBV19 and J usage is TRBJ1-2; D uncertain. CDR1 is LNHDA, CDR2 SQIVND, per germline (reference sequence). CDR3 length: 10 amino acids. V lost 10 bases and J 4 bases, leaving 7 bases between the germline ends. CDR3 coding DNA: TGTGCCACTAGATTCTATGGCTACACCTTC. Residues: CATRFYGYTF.

This clone has more than one count but fewer than ten. CDR3 DNA sequence: TGTGCCAGTAGTACCTTACAGAACAATCAGCCCCAGCATTTT. As protein: CASSTLQNNQPQHF. This chain links TRBV19 with TRBJ1-5, with D unresolved. Germline V gene lookup returns CDR1 LNHDA and CDR2 SQIVND (reference sequence). This CDR3 is built from 14 residues. Trimming took off 4 bases at V and 3 bases at J, with 10 bases between the two ends.

The rearrangement links TRBV7-9 to TRBJ1-4; D perhaps matches TRBD1 (5 bases). Trimming took off 4 bases at V and 5 bases at J, with 11 bases between the two ends. This CDR3 has 14 residues. CDR1 SEHNR and CDR2 FQNEAQ come from the germline V gene (reference sequence). The CDR3: CASSSRGTNEKLFF. The DNA of the CDR3 is TGTGCCAGCAGCTCCCGCGGGACGAATGAAAAACTGTTTTTT.

The chain has TRBV19 and TRBJ1-5; D is uncertain. Deletions cut 1 base from V and 1 base from J, with 8 bases between. CDR1 LNHDA and CDR2 SQIVND come from the germline V gene (reference sequence). The CDR3 has 15 residues. CDR3 amino acids: CASSIGGLSNQPQHF. The CDR3 nucleotides read TGTGCCAGTAGTATAGGTGGACTGAGCAATCAGCCCCAGCATTTT.

The V and J genes are TRBV3-1 (or the pseudogene TRBV3-2) and TRBJ1-1; D gene unclear. Germline CDR1 LGHDT, CDR2 YNNKEL (reference sequence). The ends were cut back, 3 bases at V and 0 bases at J, with 11 bases in the middle. The CDR3 length is 15 residues. The DNA for the CDR3 is TGTGCCAGCAGCCACCGACGGGATATGAACACTGAAGCTTTCTTT. This sequence encodes CASSHRRDMNTEAFF.

The V gene is TRBV7-9, the J gene TRBJ1-6; unclear D gene. The V and J ends lost 1 base and 7 bases respectively, with 14 bases between them. CDR1 and CDR2 from the germline V gene are SEHNR and FQNEAQ (reference sequence). The CDR3 is made up of 16 amino acids. CDR3 region: CASSLEGLPGNSPLHF. DNA for the CDR3: TGTGCCAGCAGCTTAGAAGGTCTACCGGGGAATTCACCCCTCCACTTT. Full variable domain (outside the CDR3, taken from reference TRBV7-9 and TRBJ1-6): DTGVSQNPRHKITKRGQNVTFRCDPISEHNRLYWYRQTLGQGPEFLTYFQNEAQLEKSRLLSDRFSAERPKGSFSTLEIQRTEQGDSAMYLCASSLEGLPGNSPLHFGNGTRLTVT.

The gene calls are TRBV5-4 and TRBJ2-7, with unresolved D. The V end lost 0 bases, the J end lost 0 bases, and 7 bases lay between the germline ends. CDR3 size: 14 residues. Per the germline V gene, CDR1 is SGHNT and CDR2 is YYREEE (reference sequence). The chain's CDR3 is CASSLELFSYEQYF. As DNA, the CDR3 is TGTGCCAGCAGCTTGGAACTGTTCTCCTACGAGCAGTACTTC.

V usage is TRBV6-6 and J usage is TRBJ1-2; D uncertain. The germline V gene encodes CDR1 MNHNY and CDR2 SVGAGI (reference sequence). The CDR3 is 15 residues long. V lost 0 bases, J lost 2 bases, and 10 bases lay in between. CDR3 region: CASSYSVQANYGYTF. The CDR3 coding sequence is TGTGCCAGCAGTTACTCGGTTCAGGCCAACTATGGCTACACCTTC.

This chain connects TRBV2 to TRBJ1-2; no firm D call. V lost 4 bases and J 5 bases, leaving 8 bases between the germline ends. Germline CDR1 and CDR2: SNHLY and FYNNEI. The CDR3 consists of 12 residues. CDR3 sequence: CASSVEPYGYTF. In DNA, the CDR3 is TGTGCCAGCAGTGTAGAGCCATATGGCTACACCTTC.

The chain joins TRBV3-1 (or the pseudogene TRBV3-2) to TRBJ2-7; D may be TRBD1 or TRBD2 (5 bases each). Between the trimmed V and J ends, which lost 1 base and 7 bases, there was a span of 14 bases. The CDR3 has 14 amino acids. CDR1 and CDR2 from the germline V gene are LGHDT and YNNKEL (reference sequence). CDR3 in amino acids: CASSQGGTPWEQYF. The CDR3 DNA reads TGTGCCAGCAGCCAAGGGGGGACCCCTTGGGAGCAGTACTTC.